These 11 T cell receptor beta chains originate from one sample sequenced in a study of CD8 T cells in ankylosing spondylitis. Study-level findings and limits: Seemingly distinctive of ankylosing spondylitis blood was a TCR beta motif formed by eight highly homologous variants.

Which antigens these TCRs recognize remains unknown. TCRdb independently ran MiXCR on the 5' RACE reads; one entry per CDR3 protein. The profile shows about 390,000 distinct CDR3 sequences, approximately 20% of them singletons. Sequenced input: blood, either unsorted or a sorted T cell fraction (not recorded which). These receptors were obtained from a male donor with ankylosing spondylitis.

The V call is TRBV20-1, the J call TRBJ2-3; D not resolved. The CDR3 covers 14 residues. Trimming pared 0 bases from V and 4 bases from J, leaving 11 bases between. Germline assignment: CDR1 DFQATT and CDR2 SNEGSKA (reference sequence). The CDR3: CSARDLRVADTQYF. The CDR3, as DNA: TGCAGTGCTAGAGATCTGAGAGTAGCAGATACGCAGTATTTT.

This chain uses TRBV11-2 with TRBJ1-1; perhaps TRBD1 as D (6 bases). The germline gives CDR1 SGHAT, CDR2 FQNNGV. The ends were cut back, 3 bases at V and 4 bases at J, with 9 bases in the middle. CDR3 length: 13 amino acids. The CDR3 is CASSFLDSTEAFF. The DNA for the CDR3 is TGTGCCAGCAGCTTCCTGGACAGCACTGAAGCTTTCTTT.

V and J are TRBV4-2 and TRBJ2-7, with 8 bases lining up with TRBD2. Germline V gene data show CDR1 as LGHNA and CDR2 as YNFKEQ. V lost 0 bases, J lost 6 bases, and 10 bases stayed unmatched. This CDR3 spans 16 amino acids. The CDR3 here is CASSQEAGGVGSEQYF. The DNA for the CDR3 is TGTGCCAGCAGCCAAGAGGCGGGAGGAGTCGGGAGCGAGCAGTACTTC.

This clonotype was seen a handful of times. This chain links TRBV12-3 or TRBV12-4 with TRBJ2-1, with 10 positions matching TRBD1. V lost 4 bases, J lost 7 bases, and 13 bases stayed unmatched. The CDR3 runs 17 residues. The CDR3 here is CASSWPLDRGGWNEQFF. CDR3 DNA sequence: TGTGCCAGCAGTTGGCCCCTGGACAGGGGGGGGTGGAATGAGCAGTTCTTC.

This clonotype was recorded at least ten times. The CDR3 sequence: CASSLQWSGAGRYEQYF. DNA for the CDR3: TGCGCCAGCAGCCTTCAATGGTCGGGAGCTGGGAGATACGAGCAGTACTTC. The chain couples TRBV4-3 to TRBJ2-7; D might be TRBD2 (6 bases). Germline V lookup: CDR1 LGHNA, CDR2 YSLEER. CDR3 length equals 17 residues. V was cut by 4 bases and J by 4 bases, with 23 bases left in between.

A word on this clonotype: This could be a read error, since a much larger clone is one nucleotide away. V gene TRBV4-2 combines with J gene TRBJ2-1; a possible D gene is TRBD1 (6 bases). Trimming shortened V by 6 bases and J by 5 bases, and 11 bases separated the two germline ends. Germline V lookup: CDR1 LGHNA, CDR2 YNFKEQ. The CDR3 extends over 13 amino acids. The CDR3 protein is CASRLGQNNEQFF. For the CDR3, the DNA is TGTGCCAGCAGATTAGGACAGAACAATGAGCAGTTCTTC.

This clonotype was counted between two and nine times. The V call is TRBV15, the J call TRBJ1-5, with D uncertain. CDR1 LNHNV and CDR2 YYDKDF come from the germline V gene (reference sequence). The CDR3 covers 12 residues. The V end lost 0 bases, the J end lost 7 bases, and 4 bases lay between the germline ends. The CDR3 nucleotides are TGTGCCACCAGCAGAGATTTCCAGCCCCAGCATTTT. Residues: CATSRDFQPQHF.

This clonotype was seen more than once but under ten times. The chain recombines TRBV4-3 with TRBJ2-5, with D hard to call. Looked up from germline, CDR1 is LGHNA and CDR2 is YSLEER. The germline V and J ends were trimmed by 4 bases and 1 base, with 10 bases remaining between them. This CDR3 spans 14 amino acids. The CDR3 sequence is CASSLDLSQETQYF. CDR3 nucleotide sequence: TGCGCCAGCAGCCTAGATCTATCCCAAGAGACCCAGTACTTC.

The chain has TRBV6-1 and TRBJ2-3; 12 bases are shared with TRBD2. Trimming cost V 4 bases and J 2 bases; bases outside gene matches: 4. Germline-derived CDR1 and CDR2 are MNHNS and SASEGT. The CDR3 covers 16 residues. CDR3 nucleotide sequence: TGTGCCAGCAGTGTGACTAGCGGGAGCCCCACAGATACGCAGTATTTT. The encoded protein is CASSVTSGSPTDTQYF.

J is TRBJ2-7 and V is TRBV10-3; 10 bases are shared with TRBD1. This CDR3 has 13 residues. Germline-derived CDR1 and CDR2 are ENHRY and SYGVKD. V was clipped by 5 bases and J by 7 bases; unmatched bases: 5. As DNA, the CDR3 is TGTGCCATCAGTTGGGACAGGGGTCGGGAGCAGTACTTC. It translates to CAISWDRGREQYF.

A single count supports this clonotype. A read error may produce the germline difference seen at one junction end. The chain uses TRBV6-1 and TRBJ2-7, with 8 bases that match TRBD1. The CDR3 sequence is 15 residues long. Germline lookup yields CDR1 MNHNS and CDR2 SASEGT. CDR3 amino acids: CGSSDRGLISYEQYF. CDR3 sequence (DNA): TGTGGCAGCAGTGACAGGGGACTTATCTCCTACGAGCAGTACTTC.